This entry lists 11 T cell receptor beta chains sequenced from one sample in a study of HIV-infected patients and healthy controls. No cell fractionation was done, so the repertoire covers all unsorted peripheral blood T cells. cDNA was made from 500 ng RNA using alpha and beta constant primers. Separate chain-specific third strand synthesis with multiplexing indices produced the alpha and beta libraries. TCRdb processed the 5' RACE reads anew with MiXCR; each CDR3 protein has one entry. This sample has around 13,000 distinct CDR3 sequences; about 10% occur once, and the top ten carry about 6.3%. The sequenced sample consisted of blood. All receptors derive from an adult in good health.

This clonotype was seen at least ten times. CDR3 loop: CASSADVGRGVRTEAFF. In DNA form, the CDR3 reads TGTGCCAGCAGTGCCGACGTGGGACGGGGGGTCAGGACTGAAGCTTTCTTT. The genes are TRBV12-3 or TRBV12-4 and TRBJ1-1; D is perhaps TRBD1 (5 bases). This CDR3 comprises 17 residues. Trimming took 5 bases from V and 5 from J, leaving 24 bases between them.

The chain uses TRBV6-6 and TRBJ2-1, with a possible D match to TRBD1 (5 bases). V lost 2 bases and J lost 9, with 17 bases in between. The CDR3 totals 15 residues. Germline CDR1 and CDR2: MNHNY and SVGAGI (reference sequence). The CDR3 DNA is TGTGCCAGCAGTTACCCGGGCAGGGCGGATGGTGAGCAGTTCTTC. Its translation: CASSYPGRADGEQFF.

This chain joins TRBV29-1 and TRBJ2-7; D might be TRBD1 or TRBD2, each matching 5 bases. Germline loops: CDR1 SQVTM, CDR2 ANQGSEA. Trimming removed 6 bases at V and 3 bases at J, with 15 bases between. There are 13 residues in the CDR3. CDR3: CSVGTPEIYEQYF. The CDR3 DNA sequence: TGCAGCGTCGGGACGCCAGAGATCTACGAGCAGTACTTC.

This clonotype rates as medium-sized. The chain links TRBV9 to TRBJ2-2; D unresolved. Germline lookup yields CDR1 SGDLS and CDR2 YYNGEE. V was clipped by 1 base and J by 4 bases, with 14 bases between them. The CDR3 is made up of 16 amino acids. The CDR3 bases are TGTGCCAGCAGCGTATCTGGCGGCCAAACCACCGGGGAGCTGTTTTTT. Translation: CASSVSGGQTTGELFF.

This CDR3 reads CASSIQGAPLHF. CDR3 nucleotide sequence: TGTGCCAGCAGCATTCAAGGGGCTCCCCTCCACTTT. The J gene is TRBJ1-6, the V gene TRBV9, with a tentative D call TRBD1 (5 bases). V was pared by 4 bases and J by 13 bases, with 12 bases between. The length of the CDR3 is 12 residues. CDR1 and CDR2 from the germline V gene are SGDLS and YYNGEE.

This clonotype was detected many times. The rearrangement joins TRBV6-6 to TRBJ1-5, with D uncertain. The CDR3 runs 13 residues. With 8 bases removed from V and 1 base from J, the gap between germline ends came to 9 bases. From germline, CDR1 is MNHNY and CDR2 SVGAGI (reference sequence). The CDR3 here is CASASNSNQPQHF. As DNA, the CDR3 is TGTGCCAGCGCTTCGAACAGCAATCAGCCCCAGCATTTT.

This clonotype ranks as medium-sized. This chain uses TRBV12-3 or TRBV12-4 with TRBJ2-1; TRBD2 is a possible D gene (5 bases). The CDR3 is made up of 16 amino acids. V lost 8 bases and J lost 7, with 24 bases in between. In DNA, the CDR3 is TGTGCCAGCTTAAATCCAACCGGGATCGCAGTAAATGAGCAGTTCTTC. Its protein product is CASLNPTGIAVNEQFF.

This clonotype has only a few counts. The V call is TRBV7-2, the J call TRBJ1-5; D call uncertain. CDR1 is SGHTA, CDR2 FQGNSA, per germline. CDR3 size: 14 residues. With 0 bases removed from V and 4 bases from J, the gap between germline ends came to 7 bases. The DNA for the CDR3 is TGTGCCAGCAGCTTAGCGCTCACAAATCAGCCCCAGCATTTT. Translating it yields CASSLALTNQPQHF.

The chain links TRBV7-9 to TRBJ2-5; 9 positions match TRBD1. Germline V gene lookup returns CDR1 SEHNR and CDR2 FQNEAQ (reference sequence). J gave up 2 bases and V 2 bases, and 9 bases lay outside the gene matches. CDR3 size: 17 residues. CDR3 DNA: TGTGCCAGCAGCTTATCACCCGGACAGGGGTTTCAAGAGACCCAGTACTTC. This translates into CASSLSPGQGFQETQYF.

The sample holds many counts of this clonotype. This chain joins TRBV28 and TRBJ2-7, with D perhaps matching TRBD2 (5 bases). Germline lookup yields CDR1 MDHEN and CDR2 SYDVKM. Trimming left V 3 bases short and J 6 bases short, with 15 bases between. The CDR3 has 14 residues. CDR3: CASSLDRDYSEQYF. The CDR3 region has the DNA TGTGCCAGCAGTTTGGATCGGGATTACTCCGAGCAGTACTTC.

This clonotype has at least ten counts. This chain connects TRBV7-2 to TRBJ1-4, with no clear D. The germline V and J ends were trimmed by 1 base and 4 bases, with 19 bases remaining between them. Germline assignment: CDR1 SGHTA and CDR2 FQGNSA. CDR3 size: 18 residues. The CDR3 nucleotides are TGTGCCAGCAGCTTAGGAGGATTGTCGGCAGGCCTTAATGAAAAACTGTTTTTT. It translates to CASSLGGLSAGLNEKLFF. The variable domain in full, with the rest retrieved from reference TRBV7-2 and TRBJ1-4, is GAGVSQSPSNKVTEKGKDVELRCDPISGHTALYWYRQSLGQGLEFLIYFQGNSAPDKSGLPSDRFSAERTGGSVSTLTIQRTQQEDSAVYLCASSLGGLSAGLNEKLFFGSGTQLSVL.